The present T cell receptor (beta chain) was sequenced within a study of cytomegalovirus exposure and HLA in healthy donors. Primers: 60 Vbeta forward and 13 Jbeta reverse. Only in-frame clones appear in the TCRdb table, and some are missing; sequencing was by immunoSEQ multiplex PCR. The table has approximately 190,000 clones, around 83% seen once; the top ten hold roughly 0.8%. The CDR3 length is 13 residues. Trimming took 5 bases from V and 5 from J; bases not matched to a gene: 5. CDR1 is PRHDT, CDR2 FYEKMQ, per germline (reference sequence). The TCR comes from a woman aged 18-30 years in good health and CMV-seronegative. Sample: PBMCs. V and J are TRBV13 and TRBJ1-1; 7 bases fit TRBD1. The CDR3 nucleotides are TGTGCCAGCAGCCCCGAGGGGGCGACTGAAGCTTTCTTT. This sequence encodes CASSPEGATEAFF.